This T cell receptor (beta chain) originates from a study of tumor and adjacent non-tumor tissue in lung cancer. V lost 7 bases and J lost 4, with 16 bases in between. Germline CDR1 and CDR2: SGHNT and YENEEA. The CDR3 contains 14 residues. The library came from three nested PCR rounds adapted from ARM-PCR protocols. A single record per CDR3 protein comes from TCRdb applying MiXCR to the multiplex PCR reads. The repertoire holds under 140,000 distinct CDR3 sequences, with 84% as singletons. RNA was extracted from bulk tissue without any cell sorting. Note on this clonotype: Its specificity is not known.

Study observations and caveats: TCR diversity was significantly greater in tumor than normal lung tissue.

V is TRBV11-3 and J is TRBJ1-1, with a possible D match to TRBD1 (5 bases). This clonotype was obtained from a man between 65 and 85 years old with non-small cell lung cancer. The sample taken for sequencing was lung tumor tissue. The CDR3 loop is CASTQTGTFTEAFF. The CDR3, as DNA: TGTGCCAGCACGCAGACGGGGACCTTCACTGAAGCTTTCTTT. Based on the CDR3 plus reference TRBV11-3 and TRBJ1-1, the full variable domain is EAGVVQSPRYKIIEKKQPVAFWCNPISGHNTLYWYLQNLGQGPELLIRYENEEAVDDSQLPKDRFSAERLKGVDSTLKIQPAELGDSAVYLCASTQTGTFTEAFFGQGTRLTVV.